This T cell receptor (beta chain) was profiled in a study of blood T cell repertoires in COVID-19. Study-level background: Samples came from the United States, Italy and Spain, spanning acute and convalescent COVID-19. From T cells, B-cell-depleted T cells, or PBMCs came the material, which was cDNA or gDNA.

Original handling: Amplification with reference gene primers provided the estimates of nucleated cell counts. Data came from immunoSEQ multiplex PCR; TCRdb stores just in-frame clones and leaves some out. The V and J calls and the clone size are those of that table, but D and trimming were determined from the DNA. Here the sample spans over 200,000 clones, about four fifths being singletons. The CDR3 covers 16 residues. With 5 bases clipped from V and 0 bases from J, the junction kept 9 bases outside the gene matches. Germline V gene lookup returns CDR1 SGHRS and CDR2 YFSETQ. The sequenced sample was peripheral blood. The receptor's source is a woman in her forties or fifties with active or convalescent COVID-19. The rearrangement uses TRBV5-1 and TRBJ2-5, with 8 bases fitting TRBD1. In DNA, the CDR3 is TGCGCCAGCAGATCCCCGGAGACAGGGGACCAAGAGACCCAGTACTTC. Translating gives CASRSPETGDQETQYF.